A single TCR beta chain is shown here with its context. No antigen is known for it. These data belong to a study of cytomegalovirus exposure and HLA in healthy donors. Study outcomes and limitations: Other equally common chains were less clonally expanded than HLA-associated TCR beta chains, a later analysis showed. A link between a missense DCLRE1C variant and TCR beta V- and J-gene trimming emerged from a later analysis.

Primers: 60 Vbeta forward and 13 Jbeta reverse. Sequencing was performed with immunoSEQ multiplex PCR; in TCRdb, only in-frame clones are kept and a portion is missing. Its clone listing holds some 120,000 clones. Germline CDR1 and CDR2: MNHNS and SASEGT. Trimming stripped 6 bases from V and 5 bases from J, with 11 bases between. The CDR3 runs to 12 residues. This clonotype originated in a man between 18 and 29 years old in good health and CMV-seronegative. The sequenced sample consisted of PBMCs. The chain recombines TRBV6-1 with TRBJ2-7, with a possible D match to TRBD1 (6 bases). The DNA for the CDR3 is TGTGCCAGCAGGACAGGTGGAGACGAGCAGTACTTC. This encodes CASRTGGDEQYF.